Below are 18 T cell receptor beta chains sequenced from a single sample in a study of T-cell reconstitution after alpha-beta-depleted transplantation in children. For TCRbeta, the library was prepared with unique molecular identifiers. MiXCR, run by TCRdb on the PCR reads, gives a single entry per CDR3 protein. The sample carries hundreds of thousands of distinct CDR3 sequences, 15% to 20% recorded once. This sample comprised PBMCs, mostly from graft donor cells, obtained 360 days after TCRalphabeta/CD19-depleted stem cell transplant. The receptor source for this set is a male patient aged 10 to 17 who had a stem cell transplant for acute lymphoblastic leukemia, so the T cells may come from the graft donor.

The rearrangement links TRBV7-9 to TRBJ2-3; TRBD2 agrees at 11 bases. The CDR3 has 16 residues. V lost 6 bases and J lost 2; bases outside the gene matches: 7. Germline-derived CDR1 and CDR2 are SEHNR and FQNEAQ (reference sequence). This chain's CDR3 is CASRYRSGRATDTQYF. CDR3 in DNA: TGTGCCAGCAGATACCGTAGCGGGAGGGCCACAGATACGCAGTATTTT.

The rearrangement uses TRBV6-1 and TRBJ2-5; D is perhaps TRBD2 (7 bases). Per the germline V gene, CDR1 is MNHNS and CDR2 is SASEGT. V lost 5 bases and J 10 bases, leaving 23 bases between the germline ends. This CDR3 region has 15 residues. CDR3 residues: CASSKPGAGARDQYF. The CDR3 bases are TGTGCCAGCAGTAAACCAGGGGCGGGGGCCAGGGACCAGTACTTC.

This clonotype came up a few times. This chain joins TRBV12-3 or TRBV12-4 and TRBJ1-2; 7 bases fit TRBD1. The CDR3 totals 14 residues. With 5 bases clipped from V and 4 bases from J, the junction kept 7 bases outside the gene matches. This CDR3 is CASSTTGQLYGYTF. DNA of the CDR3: TGTGCCAGCAGTACGACAGGGCAGCTCTATGGCTACACCTTC.

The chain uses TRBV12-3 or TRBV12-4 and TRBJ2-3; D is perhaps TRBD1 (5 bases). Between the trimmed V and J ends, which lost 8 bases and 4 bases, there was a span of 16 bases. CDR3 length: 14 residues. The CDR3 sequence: CASERWQGADTQYF. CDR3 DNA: TGTGCCAGCGAGCGCTGGCAGGGCGCAGATACGCAGTATTTT.

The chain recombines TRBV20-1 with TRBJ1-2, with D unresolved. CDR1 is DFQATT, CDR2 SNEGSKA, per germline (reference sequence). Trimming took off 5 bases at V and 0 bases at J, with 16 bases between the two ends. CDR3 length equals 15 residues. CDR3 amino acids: CSAYTLVGANYGYTF. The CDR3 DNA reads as TGCAGTGCTTATACCCTAGTTGGAGCTAACTATGGCTACACCTTC.

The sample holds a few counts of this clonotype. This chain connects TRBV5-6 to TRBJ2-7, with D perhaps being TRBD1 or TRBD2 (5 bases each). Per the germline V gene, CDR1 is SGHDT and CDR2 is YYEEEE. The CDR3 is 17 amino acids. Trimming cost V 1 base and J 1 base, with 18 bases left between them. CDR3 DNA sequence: TGTGCCAGCAGCTTGCCCATCCTTCGGGGCGAATCCTACGAGCAGTACTTC. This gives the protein CASSLPILRGESYEQYF.

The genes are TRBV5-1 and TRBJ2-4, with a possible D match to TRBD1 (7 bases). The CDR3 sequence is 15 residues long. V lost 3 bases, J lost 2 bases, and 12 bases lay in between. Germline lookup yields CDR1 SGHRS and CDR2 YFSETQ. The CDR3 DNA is TGCGCCAGCAGCTGGGGGGACAGAACCAAAAACATTCAGTACTTC. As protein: CASSWGDRTKNIQYF.

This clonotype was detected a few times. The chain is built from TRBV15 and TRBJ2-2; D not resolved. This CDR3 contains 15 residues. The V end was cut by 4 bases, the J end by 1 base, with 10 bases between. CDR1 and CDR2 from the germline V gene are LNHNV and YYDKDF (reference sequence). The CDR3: CATSNTGRNTGELFF. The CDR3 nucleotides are TGTGCCACCAGCAATACCGGGCGGAACACCGGGGAGCTGTTTTTT. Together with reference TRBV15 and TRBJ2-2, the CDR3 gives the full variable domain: DAMVIQNPRYQVTQFGKPVTLSCSQTLNHNVMYWYQQKSSQAPKLLFHYYDKDFNNEADTPDNFQSRRPNTSFCFLDIRSPGLGDTAMYLCATSNTGRNTGELFFGEGSRLTVL.

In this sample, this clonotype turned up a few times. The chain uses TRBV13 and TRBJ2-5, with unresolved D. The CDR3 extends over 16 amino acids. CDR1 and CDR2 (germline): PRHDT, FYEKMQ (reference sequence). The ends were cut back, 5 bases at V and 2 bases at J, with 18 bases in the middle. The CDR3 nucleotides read TGTGCCAGCAGCCCCCCCTGGTTAGAGAGACAAGAGACCCAGTACTTC. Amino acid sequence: CASSPPWLERQETQYF.

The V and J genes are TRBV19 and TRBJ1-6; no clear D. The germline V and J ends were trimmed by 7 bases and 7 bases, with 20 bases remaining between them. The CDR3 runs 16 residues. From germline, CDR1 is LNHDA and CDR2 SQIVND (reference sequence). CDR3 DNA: TGTGCCAGTACCACCTACCCGCCACCGAGGAATTCACCCCTCCACTTT. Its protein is CASTTYPPPRNSPLHF.

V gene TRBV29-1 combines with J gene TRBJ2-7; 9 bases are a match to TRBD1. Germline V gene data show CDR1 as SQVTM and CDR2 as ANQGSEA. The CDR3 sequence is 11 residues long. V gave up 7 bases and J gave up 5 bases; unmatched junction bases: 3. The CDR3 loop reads CSADRGNEQYF. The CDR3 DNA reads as TGCAGCGCGGACAGGGGAAACGAGCAGTACTTC.

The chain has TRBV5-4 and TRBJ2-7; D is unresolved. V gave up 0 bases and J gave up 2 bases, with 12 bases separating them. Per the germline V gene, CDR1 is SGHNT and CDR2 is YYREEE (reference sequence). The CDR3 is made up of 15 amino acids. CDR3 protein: CASSLESFATYEQYF. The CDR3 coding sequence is TGTGCCAGCAGCTTGGAGAGCTTCGCGACCTACGAGCAGTACTTC.

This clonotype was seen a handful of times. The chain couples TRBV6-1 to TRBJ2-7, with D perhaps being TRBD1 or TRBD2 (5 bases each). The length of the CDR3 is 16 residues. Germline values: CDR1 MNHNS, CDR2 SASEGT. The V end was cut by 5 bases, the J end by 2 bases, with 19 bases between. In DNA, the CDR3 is TGTGCCAGCAGTCCGGGGTACGGGGCTTCTGCCTACGAGCAGTACTTC. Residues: CASSPGYGASAYEQYF.

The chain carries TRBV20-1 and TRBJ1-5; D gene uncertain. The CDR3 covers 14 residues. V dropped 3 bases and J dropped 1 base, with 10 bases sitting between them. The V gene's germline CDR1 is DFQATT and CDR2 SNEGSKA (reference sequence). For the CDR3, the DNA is TGCAGTGCTAGGGTCCCGAGAAGCAATCAGCCCCAGCATTTT. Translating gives CSARVPRSNQPQHF.

CDR3 nucleotides: TGTGCCACCTGCACTCGGGACGTTGCAACTAATGAAAAACTGTTTTTT. Protein sequence: CATCTRDVATNEKLFF. The chain employs TRBV3-1 and TRBJ1-4; tentatively, D is TRBD1 (5 bases). CDR1 and CDR2 (germline): LGHDT, YNNKEL (reference sequence). Trimming left V 10 bases short and J 0 bases short, with 18 bases between. This CDR3 is built from 16 residues.

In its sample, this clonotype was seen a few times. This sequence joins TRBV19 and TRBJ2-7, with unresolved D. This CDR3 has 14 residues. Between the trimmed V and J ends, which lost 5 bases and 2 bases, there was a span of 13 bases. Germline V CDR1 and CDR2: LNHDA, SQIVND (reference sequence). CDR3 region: CASSVEWGTYEQYF. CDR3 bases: TGTGCCAGTAGTGTTGAGTGGGGTACCTACGAGCAGTACTTC.

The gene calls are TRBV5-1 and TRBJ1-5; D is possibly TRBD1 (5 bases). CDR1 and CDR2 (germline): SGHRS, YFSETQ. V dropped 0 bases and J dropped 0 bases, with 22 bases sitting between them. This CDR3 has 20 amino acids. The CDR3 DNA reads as TGCGCCAGCAGCTTGGTTCGGGGGGATATCACGACCTGTAGCAATCAGCCCCAGCATTTT. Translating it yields CASSLVRGDITTCSNQPQHF. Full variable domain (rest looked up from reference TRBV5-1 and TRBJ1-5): KAGVTQTPRYLIKTRGQQVTLSCSPISGHRSVSWYQQTPGQGLQFLFEYFSETQRNKGNFPGRFSGRQFSNSRSEMNVSTLELGDSALYLCASSLVRGDITTCSNQPQHFGDGTRLSIL.

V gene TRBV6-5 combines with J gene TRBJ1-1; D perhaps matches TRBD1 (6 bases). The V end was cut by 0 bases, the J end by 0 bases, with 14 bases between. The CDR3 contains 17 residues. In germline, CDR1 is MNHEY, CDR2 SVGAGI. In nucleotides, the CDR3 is TGTGCCAGCAGTTACTCGTGGGGGCGAGGGATGAACACTGAAGCTTTCTTT. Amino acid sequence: CASSYSWGRGMNTEAFF.